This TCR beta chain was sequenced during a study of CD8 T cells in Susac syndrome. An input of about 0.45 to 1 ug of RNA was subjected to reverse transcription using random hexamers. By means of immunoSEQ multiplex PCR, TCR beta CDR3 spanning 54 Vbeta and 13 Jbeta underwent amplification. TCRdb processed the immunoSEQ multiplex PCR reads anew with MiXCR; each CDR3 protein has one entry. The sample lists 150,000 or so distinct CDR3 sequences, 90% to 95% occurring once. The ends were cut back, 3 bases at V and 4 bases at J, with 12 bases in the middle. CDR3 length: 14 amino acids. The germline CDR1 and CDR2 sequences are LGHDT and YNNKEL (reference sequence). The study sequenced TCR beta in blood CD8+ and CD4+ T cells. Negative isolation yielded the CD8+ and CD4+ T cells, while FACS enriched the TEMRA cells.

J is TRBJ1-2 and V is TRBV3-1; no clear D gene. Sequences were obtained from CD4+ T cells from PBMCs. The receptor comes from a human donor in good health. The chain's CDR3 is CASSQRDTGYGYTF. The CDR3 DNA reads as TGTGCCAGCAGCCAGAGAGACACCGGCTATGGCTACACCTTC.